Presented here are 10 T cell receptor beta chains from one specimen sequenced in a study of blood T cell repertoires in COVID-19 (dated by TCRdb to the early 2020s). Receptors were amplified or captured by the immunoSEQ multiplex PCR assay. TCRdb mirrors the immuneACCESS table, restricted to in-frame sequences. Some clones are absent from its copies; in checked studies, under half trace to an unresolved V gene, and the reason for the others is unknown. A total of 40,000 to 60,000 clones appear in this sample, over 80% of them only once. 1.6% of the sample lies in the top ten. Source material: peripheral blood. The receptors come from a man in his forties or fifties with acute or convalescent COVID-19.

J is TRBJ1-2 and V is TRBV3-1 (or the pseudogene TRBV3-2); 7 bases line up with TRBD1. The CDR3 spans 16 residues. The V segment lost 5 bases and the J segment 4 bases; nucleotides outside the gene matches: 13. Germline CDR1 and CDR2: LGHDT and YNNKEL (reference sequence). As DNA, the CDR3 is TGTGCCAGCAGCTATACAGGGGAAAGAGGTACCTATGGCTACACCTTC. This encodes CASSYTGERGTYGYTF.

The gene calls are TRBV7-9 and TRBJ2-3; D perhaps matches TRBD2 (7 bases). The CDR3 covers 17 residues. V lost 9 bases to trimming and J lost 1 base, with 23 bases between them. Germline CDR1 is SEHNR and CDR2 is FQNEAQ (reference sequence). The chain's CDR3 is CASSVKGGFSGTDTQYF. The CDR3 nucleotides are TGTGCCAGTTCGGTCAAGGGGGGGTTTTCCGGCACAGATACGCAGTATTTT. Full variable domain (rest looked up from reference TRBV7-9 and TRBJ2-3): DTGVSQNPRHKITKRGQNVTFRCDPISEHNRLYWYRQTLGQGPEFLTYFQNEAQLEKSRLLSDRFSAERPKGSFSTLEIQRTEQGDSAMYLCASSVKGGFSGTDTQYFGPGTRLTVL.

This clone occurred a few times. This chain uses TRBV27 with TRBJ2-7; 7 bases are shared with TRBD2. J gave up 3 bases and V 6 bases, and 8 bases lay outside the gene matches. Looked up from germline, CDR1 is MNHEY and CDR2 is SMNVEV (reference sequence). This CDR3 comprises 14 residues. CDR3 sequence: CASSLAGDDYEQYF. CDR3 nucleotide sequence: TGTGCCAGCAGCCTCGCGGGGGACGACTACGAGCAGTACTTC.

The CDR3 DNA follows: TGTGCCAGCAGTGTGTCAGGAGGGGACTACAACCTCGGGCAGTACTTC. Amino acids: CASSVSGGDYNLGQYF. The gene calls are TRBV2 and TRBJ2-7; 7 bases map to TRBD2. Germline lookup yields CDR1 SNHLY and CDR2 FYNNEI. The CDR3 extends over 16 amino acids. Unmatched junction bases numbered 18, after V lost 4 bases and J lost 9 bases.

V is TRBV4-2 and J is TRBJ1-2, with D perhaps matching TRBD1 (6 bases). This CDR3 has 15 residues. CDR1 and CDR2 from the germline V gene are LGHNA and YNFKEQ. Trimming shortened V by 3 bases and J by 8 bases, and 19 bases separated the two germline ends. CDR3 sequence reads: CASSQGRSQGEGYTF. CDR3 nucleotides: TGTGCCAGCAGCCAGGGGCGTTCACAGGGCGAGGGCTACACCTTC.

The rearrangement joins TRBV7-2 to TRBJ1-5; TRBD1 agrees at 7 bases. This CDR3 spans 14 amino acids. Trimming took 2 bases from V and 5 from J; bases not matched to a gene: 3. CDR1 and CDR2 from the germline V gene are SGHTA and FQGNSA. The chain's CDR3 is CASSLSGTDQPQHF. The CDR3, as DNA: TGTGCCAGCAGCTTATCTGGGACAGATCAGCCCCAGCATTTT.

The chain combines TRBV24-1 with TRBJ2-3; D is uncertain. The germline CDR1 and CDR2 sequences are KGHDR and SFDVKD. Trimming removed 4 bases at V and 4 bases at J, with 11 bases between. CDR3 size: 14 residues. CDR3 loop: CATSERRLADTQYF. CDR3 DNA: TGTGCCACCAGTGAACGGCGGCTCGCAGATACGCAGTATTTT.

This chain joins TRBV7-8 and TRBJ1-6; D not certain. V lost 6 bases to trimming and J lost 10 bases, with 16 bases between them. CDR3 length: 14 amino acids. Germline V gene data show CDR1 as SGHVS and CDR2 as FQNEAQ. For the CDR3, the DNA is TGTGCCAGCAGGTTCGGGTCGCTTGGCTCACCCCTCCACTTT. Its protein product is CASRFGSLGSPLHF.

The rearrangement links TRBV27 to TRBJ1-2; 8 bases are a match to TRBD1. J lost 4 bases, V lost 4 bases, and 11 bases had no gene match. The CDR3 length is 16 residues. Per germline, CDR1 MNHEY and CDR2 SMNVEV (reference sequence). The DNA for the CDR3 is TGTGCCAGCAGTTCCCCCGGGCAGGGGGCTGGCTATGGCTACACCTTC. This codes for CASSSPGQGAGYGYTF.

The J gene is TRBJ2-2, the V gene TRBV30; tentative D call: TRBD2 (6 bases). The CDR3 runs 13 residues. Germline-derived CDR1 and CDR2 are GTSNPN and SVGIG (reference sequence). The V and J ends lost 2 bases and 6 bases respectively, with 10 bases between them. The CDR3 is CAWSRRGAGELFF. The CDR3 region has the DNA TGTGCCTGGAGTAGGAGGGGAGCCGGGGAGCTGTTTTTT.